Listed here are 21 T cell receptor beta chains from one sample, sequenced in a study of shared clonotypes between healthy human individuals. Sequencing used immunoSEQ multiplex PCR; TCRdb keeps in-frame clones, though not all of them. The sample includes about 870,000 clones, 80% to 95% of them seen just once. Positive CCR7 selection of CD45RO-negative cells yielded the naive CD8 cells, and terminally differentiated effector memory CD45RA+ cells were excluded. The sample was naive CD8+ T cells sorted from blood. The source is a man aged 25 to 40 in good health.

The V call is TRBV19, the J call TRBJ2-7; D remains unclear. Between the trimmed V and J ends, which lost 4 bases and 5 bases, there was a span of 15 bases. Germline-derived CDR1 and CDR2 are LNHDA and SQIVND (reference sequence). The CDR3 has 14 amino acids. The CDR3 is CASSRYNQLDEQYF. The DNA for the CDR3 is TGTGCCAGTAGTAGGTACAACCAATTGGACGAGCAGTACTTC.

Worth noting for this clone: This specimen includes other DNA sequences encoding the same CDR3. The chain employs TRBV9 and TRBJ1-1; TRBD1 matches 9 bases. The CDR3 has 13 residues. Germline CDR1 and CDR2: SGDLS and YYNGEE. With 5 bases clipped from V and 5 bases from J, the junction kept 4 bases outside the gene matches. The CDR3 reads CASSTGGGTEAFF. Written as DNA, the CDR3 is TGTGCCAGCAGTACAGGGGGCGGTACTGAAGCTTTCTTT. Full variable domain (missing parts from reference TRBV9 and TRBJ1-1): DSGVTQTPKHLITATGQRVTLRCSPRSGDLSVYWYQQSLDQGLQFLIQYYNGEERAKGNILERFSAQQFPDLHSELNLSSLELGDSALYFCASSTGGGTEAFFGQGTRLTVV.

The chain combines TRBV5-4 with TRBJ2-2, with D tentatively TRBD2 (6 bases). This CDR3 spans 14 amino acids. Germline lookup yields CDR1 SGHNT and CDR2 YYREEE (reference sequence). Trimming cost V 1 base and J 6 bases, with 10 bases left between them. CDR3: CASSLPGVPGELFF. The CDR3 DNA reads TGTGCCAGCAGCTTGCCGGGAGTCCCCGGGGAGCTGTTTTTT.

The chain employs TRBV11-2 and TRBJ1-1; a possible D gene is TRBD1 (5 bases). V lost 3 bases to trimming and J lost 0 bases, with 11 bases between them. The CDR3 runs to 15 residues. Germline CDR1 is SGHAT and CDR2 is FQNNGV. The CDR3: CASSFDSFMNTEAFF. CDR3 nucleotides: TGTGCCAGCAGCTTCGACAGTTTCATGAACACTGAAGCTTTCTTT.

V gene TRBV5-5 combines with J gene TRBJ2-3, with D hard to call. The germline V gene encodes CDR1 SGHKS and CDR2 YYEKEE (reference sequence). V was cut by 2 bases and J by 0 bases, with 10 bases left in between. The CDR3 has 15 residues. The CDR3 coding sequence is TGTGCCAGCAGCTTCAGGCGCCTAAGCACAGATACGCAGTATTTT. The encoded protein is CASSFRRLSTDTQYF. Combining the CDR3 with reference TRBV5-5 and TRBJ2-3 gives the whole variable domain DAGVTQSPTHLIKTRGQQVTLRCSPISGHKSVSWYQQVLGQGPQFIFQYYEKEERGRGNFPDRFSARQFPNYSSELNVNALLLGDSALYLCASSFRRLSTDTQYFGPGTRLTVL.

V is TRBV21-1 and J is TRBJ2-2. TRBV21-1 is labeled a pseudogene. The CDR3 loop spans 16 amino acids. CDR3 DNA: TGTGCCAGCAGCAAAGATCCCAGAGAGAACACCGGGGAGCTGTTTTTT. Amino acid sequence: CASSKDPRENTGELFF.

The J gene is TRBJ1-1, the V gene TRBV18, with 7 positions matching TRBD1. V trimming: 6 bases; J trimming: 2 bases; junction bases outside the gene matches: 6. Germline V gives CDR1 KGHSH, CDR2 LQKENI. The CDR3 contains 14 residues. The CDR3 bases are TGTGCCAGCTCCCCGGGACAGAAAAACACTGAAGCTTTCTTT. It yields the protein CASSPGQKNTEAFF.

This chain connects TRBV5-1 to TRBJ2-3; TRBD2 matches at 9 bases. V gave up 9 bases and J gave up 0 bases; unmatched junction bases: 8. CDR3 length equals 15 residues. CDR1 is SGHRS and CDR2 is YFSETQ in the germline V gene. CDR3 DNA sequence: TGCGCCACCTCGTTTAGCGGGAGAAGCACAGATACGCAGTATTTT. Its translation: CATSFSGRSTDTQYF.

V gene TRBV28 combines with J gene TRBJ1-1, with TRBD1 matching over 9 bases. V shed 9 bases, J shed 4 bases, and the junction held 6 bases outside the gene matches. Germline CDR1 MDHEN, CDR2 SYDVKM. The CDR3 consists of 13 residues. In DNA, the CDR3 is TGTGCCAGGAGGGACAGGGAGGGCACTGAAGCTTTCTTT. Translation gives CARRDREGTEAFF.

Only a few counts were recorded for this clone. The chain recombines TRBV7-8 with TRBJ2-5, with TRBD1 matching over 8 bases. Germline CDR1 SGHVS, CDR2 FQNEAQ. CDR3 length: 14 residues. Trimming removed 4 bases from V and 3 bases from J; junction bases left unmatched: 4. DNA for the CDR3: TGTGCCAGCAGCTCGGACAGGGTTGAAGAGACCCAGTACTTC. Translation gives CASSSDRVEETQYF. The full variable domain, its missing parts supplied by reference TRBV7-8 and TRBJ2-5, is GAGVSQSPRYKVAKRGQDVALRCDPISGHVSLFWYQQALGQGPEFLTYFQNEAQLDKSGLPSDRFFAERPEGSVSTLKIQRTQQEDSAVYLCASSSDRVEETQYFGPGTRLLVL.

The chain has TRBV10-3 and TRBJ2-3; D remains ambiguous. CDR1 ENHRY and CDR2 SYGVKD come from the germline V gene. Between the trimmed V and J ends, which lost 1 base and 2 bases, there was a span of 7 bases. The length of the CDR3 is 14 residues. The DNA of the CDR3 is TGTGCCATCAGTGAGTTGTCCCTCACAGATACGCAGTATTTT. Translated: CAISELSLTDTQYF.

The rearrangement joins TRBV23-1 to TRBJ1-1; D remains ambiguous. TRBV23-1 is an ORF, and what it does is uncertain. V lost 0 bases, J lost 7 bases, and 12 bases lay in between. The CDR3 extends over 14 amino acids. In DNA form, the CDR3 reads TGCGCCAGCAGTCAATCGGGCGGTCCGGTTGAAGCTTTCTTT. Translated: CASSQSGGPVEAFF.

The chain recombines TRBV2 with TRBJ2-3, with 7 bases aligning to TRBD2. With 7 bases clipped from V and 2 bases from J, the junction kept 9 bases outside the gene matches. Germline CDR1 and CDR2: SNHLY and FYNNEI. The CDR3 totals 15 residues. For the CDR3, the DNA is TGTGCCAGCATCTTCCGGGGGGAGCACACAGATACGCAGTATTTT. This translates into CASIFRGEHTDTQYF.

The chain links TRBV28 to TRBJ1-2, with no clear D. CDR3 length: 11 residues. Germline V CDR1 and CDR2: MDHEN, SYDVKM. V dropped 10 bases and J dropped 5 bases, with 11 bases sitting between them. The CDR3, as DNA: TGTGCCATCCCGAGGGATTATGGCTACACCTTC. Its translation is CAIPRDYGYTF.

A word on this clone: This may stem from a read error, because a much larger clone lies one nucleotide away. The rearrangement uses TRBV11-3 and TRBJ2-3; D remains unclear. The CDR3 is made up of 12 amino acids. V dropped 1 base and J dropped 5 bases, with 4 bases sitting between them. From germline, CDR1 is SGHNT and CDR2 YENEEA. The CDR3 DNA reads as TGTGCCAGCAGCTTAGGAGGAGATACGCAGTATTTT. Its protein product is CASSLGGDTQYF.

A word on this clone: Other DNA variants within this sample encode the same CDR3. The chain employs TRBV13 and TRBJ2-2; D is possibly TRBD2 (5 bases). The CDR3 sequence is 16 residues long. V was shortened by 2 bases and J by 5 bases, with 15 bases between the two germline ends. In germline, CDR1 is PRHDT, CDR2 FYEKMQ (reference sequence). CDR3 sequence reads: CASSLFLGRGTGELFF. As DNA, the CDR3 is TGTGCCAGCAGCTTATTTTTAGGGCGAGGGACCGGGGAGCTGTTTTTT.

The chain employs TRBV9 and TRBJ2-3, with D tentatively TRBD2 (5 bases). The V end was cut by 3 bases, the J end by 6 bases, with 17 bases between. The CDR3 spans 15 residues. The germline CDR1 and CDR2 sequences are SGDLS and YYNGEE. The CDR3 coding sequence is TGTGCCAGCAGCGCTCCAGGCCGGGGTGGGGATACGCAGTATTTT. Translated: CASSAPGRGGDTQYF.

V is TRBV25-1 and J is TRBJ2-7; 7 bases line up with TRBD1. The V and J ends lost 8 bases and 3 bases, in that order; junction bases with no gene match: 13. The germline V gene encodes CDR1 MGHDK and CDR2 SYGVNS. The CDR3 is 15 residues long. In DNA form, the CDR3 reads TGTGCCAGCTCCGCGCCGGGACAGAGAGACTACGAGCAGTACTTC. As protein: CASSAPGQRDYEQYF.

The rearrangement joins TRBV28 to TRBJ2-6; TRBD1 agrees at 7 bases. In germline, CDR1 is MDHEN, CDR2 SYDVKM. V lost 3 bases to trimming and J lost 4 bases; unmatched junction nucleotides: 6. This CDR3 region has 16 residues. This chain's CDR3 is CASSFRGGAGANVLTF. CDR3 nucleotides: TGTGCCAGCAGTTTCCGAGGGGGCGCAGGGGCCAACGTCCTGACTTTC. Looking up the rest from reference TRBV28 and TRBJ2-6 gives the full variable domain: DVKVTQSSRYLVKRTGEKVFLECVQDMDHENMFWYRQDPGLGLRLIYFSYDVKMKEKGDIPEGYSVSREKKERFSLILESASTNQTSMYLCASSFRGGAGANVLTFGAGSRLTVL.

The count of this clone is one. V usage is TRBV13 and J usage is TRBJ2-7; 10 bases are shared with TRBD1. V dropped 6 bases and J dropped 5; count of bases not matched to a gene: 10. The CDR3 covers 15 residues. Per the germline V gene, CDR1 is PRHDT and CDR2 is FYEKMQ (reference sequence). CDR3 sequence: CASSNGDRGGHEQYF. The CDR3 region has the DNA TGTGCCAGCAGTAACGGGGACAGGGGTGGCCACGAGCAGTACTTC.

The gene calls are TRBV13 and TRBJ2-7, with 8 positions matching TRBD2. V lost 5 bases, J lost 3 bases, and 3 bases stayed unmatched. Germline V gives CDR1 PRHDT, CDR2 FYEKMQ (reference sequence). This CDR3 spans 13 amino acids. The CDR3 DNA follows: TGTGCCAGCAGCCCGGGACTAGTCTACGAGCAGTACTTC. Residues: CASSPGLVYEQYF.